This TCR beta chain appears in the sequencing data of a study of T cells after yellow fever vaccination. Germline values: CDR1 MNHNS, CDR2 SASEGT. The ends were cut back, 7 bases at V and 1 base at J, with 15 bases in the middle. CDR3 size: 15 residues. One entry per CDR3 protein results from TCRdb running MiXCR on the 5' RACE reads. The sample consists of approximately 58,000 distinct CDR3 sequences, around 6.2% of them appearing once. This clonotype was seen repeatedly, ten times or more. The chain links TRBV6-1 to TRBJ2-3; maybe TRBD2 (7 bases). The material sequenced was PBMCs, either bulk or a sorted T-cell subset (CD4+, CD8+, memory, or dextramer-sorted; not recorded which), taken on the day of the yellow fever booster vaccination. This clonotype was obtained from a young man who received the YFV17D yellow fever vaccine. CDR3 nucleotides: TGTGCCAGCAAGGAGGGGGGGCCGCGCACAGATACGCAGTATTTT. Its translation: CASKEGGPRTDTQYF.